These 32 T cell receptor beta chains were sequenced from one sample in a study of T cells in Graves' hyperthyroidism and ophthalmopathy (dated by TCRdb to the late 2010s). The method behind the library was multiplex PCR. The sample was run on an Illumina HiSeq 2000. The TCR beta CDR3 regions were amplified from the RNA transcripts. The TCR CDR3 was subjected to a first round of RT-PCR using the HTBI primer set and the Qiagen OneStep RT-PCR kit. Starting from the raw public reads, TCRdb applied fastp trimming at Q25, assembled clones with MiXCR and retained in-frame beta chains. Every distinct CDR3 protein forms one entry, paired with its most common genes and DNA. Present in this sample are 730,000 or so distinct CDR3 sequences, about 19% of which were seen just once. Roughly 17% of the sample goes to the ten largest clones. The material sequenced was blood. These TCRs come from a woman in her fifties or sixties with Graves' hyperthyroidism that later progressed to Graves' ophthalmopathy.

This clonotype has more than one count but fewer than ten. The chain links TRBV19 to TRBJ1-2; D might be TRBD1 (6 bases). This CDR3 comprises 16 residues. From germline, CDR1 is LNHDA and CDR2 SQIVND (reference sequence). Trimming removed 0 bases from V and 4 bases from J, with 15 bases in between. The CDR3 protein is CASSIDRLGQLYGYTF. CDR3 sequence (DNA): TGTGCCAGTAGTATAGATCGGTTAGGACAGCTCTATGGCTACACCTTC.

V and J are TRBV4-1 and TRBJ2-3; possible D gene TRBD2, 5 bases. Trimming took off 3 bases at V and 6 bases at J, with 10 bases between the two ends. This CDR3 is built from 13 residues. Germline V gene lookup returns CDR1 MGHRA and CDR2 YSYEKL. CDR3 sequence (DNA): TGCGCCAGCAGCCATGAATCGGGGGATACGCAGTATTTT. Residues: CASSHESGDTQYF.

This clonotype was found many times. V is TRBV18 and J is TRBJ1-1; no firm D call. The CDR3 totals 13 residues. V lost 2 bases to trimming and J lost 6 bases, with 10 bases between them. Germline V gene lookup returns CDR1 KGHSH and CDR2 LQKENI. CDR3 DNA sequence: TGTGCCAGCTCACCAGGGGTTAGTCCTGAAGCTTTCTTT. It specifies CASSPGVSPEAFF.

The chain uses TRBV7-9 and TRBJ1-6; D unresolved. The CDR3 loop spans 12 amino acids. The germline gives CDR1 SEHNR, CDR2 FQNEAQ (reference sequence). Trimming pared 6 bases from V and 10 bases from J, leaving 10 bases between. CDR3 in amino acids: CASSLPVSPLHF. The CDR3 nucleotides are TGTGCCAGCAGTCTACCGGTCTCACCCCTCCACTTT. The full variable domain, its missing parts supplied by reference TRBV7-9 and TRBJ1-6, is DTGVSQNPRHKITKRGQNVTFRCDPISEHNRLYWYRQTLGQGPEFLTYFQNEAQLEKSRLLSDRFSAERPKGSFSTLEIQRTEQGDSAMYLCASSLPVSPLHFGNGTRLTVT.

This clonotype was found many times. The chain recombines TRBV7-9 with TRBJ2-1; 10 positions match TRBD1. With 1 base clipped from V and 6 bases from J, the junction kept 6 bases outside the gene matches. Per the germline V gene, CDR1 is SEHNR and CDR2 is FQNEAQ (reference sequence). This CDR3 has 16 amino acids. DNA of the CDR3: TGTGCCAGCAGCTTAGGGGGACAGGGGATACGCAATGAGCAGTTCTTC. Amino acids: CASSLGGQGIRNEQFF.

This clonotype was seen repeatedly, ten times or more. The chain employs TRBV20-1 and TRBJ2-5; 9 positions agree with TRBD1. CDR3 length: 15 residues. Germline CDR1 reads DFQATT; CDR2 reads SNEGSKA (reference sequence). After removal of 0 bases from V and 2 bases from J, the junction contained 4 bases not matched to a gene. CDR3 loop: CSAREETGGQETQYF. Here the CDR3 DNA reads TGCAGTGCTAGAGAAGAGACAGGGGGGCAAGAGACCCAGTACTTC.

In nucleotides, the CDR3 is TGCAGCGTTGATACTTCTAGCACAGATACGCAGTATTTT. This sequence encodes CSVDTSSTDTQYF. This sequence joins TRBV29-1 and TRBJ2-3; D is uncertain. Germline CDR1 and CDR2: SQVTM and ANQGSEA. Trimming stripped 3 bases from V and 0 bases from J, with 7 bases between. The CDR3 sequence is 13 residues long.

This clonotype was seen repeatedly, ten times or more. This chain uses TRBV10-3 with TRBJ1-6, with TRBD1 matching over 10 bases. V trimming: 6 bases; J trimming: 2 bases; junction bases outside the gene matches: 10. CDR1 is ENHRY and CDR2 is SYGVKD in the germline V gene. The CDR3 is made up of 18 amino acids. CDR3 in DNA: TGTGCCATCAGCTTGGGACAGGGGAAGGGGGCCTATAATTCACCCCTCCACTTT. It translates to CAISLGQGKGAYNSPLHF.

This clonotype was counted a few times. The chain has TRBV4-1 and TRBJ1-1, with unresolved D. Germline CDR1 and CDR2: MGHRA and YSYEKL. The CDR3 covers 13 residues. V was shortened by 1 base and J by 10 bases, with 13 bases between the two germline ends. The CDR3 loop is CASSQADGFVAFF. In DNA form, the CDR3 reads TGCGCCAGCAGCCAAGCTGACGGTTTTGTAGCTTTCTTT.

As concerns this clonotype: A much larger clone lies one base from this, so it may be a read error. The chain couples TRBV28 to TRBJ1-2; TRBD1 matches 9 bases. This CDR3 is 13 amino acids long. Germline CDR1 MDHEN, CDR2 SYDVKM. The junction had 9 bases not matched to a gene; V was cut back by 11 bases and J by 5 bases. The CDR3 loop is CASKDRGGYGYTF. Here the CDR3 DNA reads TGTGCCTCCAAGGACAGGGGTGGTTATGGCTACACCTTC.

The chain has TRBV11-1 and TRBJ2-5; D remains unclear. This CDR3 has 12 residues. Between the trimmed V and J ends, which lost 5 bases and 4 bases, there was a span of 8 bases. Germline V gives CDR1 SGHAT, CDR2 FQDESV (reference sequence). CDR3 nucleotides: TGTGCCAGCAGCCAAATAGCAGAGACCCAGTACTTC. It encodes CASSQIAETQYF.

V usage is TRBV6-1 and J usage is TRBJ2-1, with 7 bases identical to TRBD1. Germline CDR1 reads MNHNS; CDR2 reads SASEGT. The CDR3 is 14 residues long. Trimming at V came to 9 bases and at J to 10 bases, leaving 15 bases not matched to a gene. Written as DNA, the CDR3 is TGTGCCAGTACCGGGACAGTCTTCTTAAAGGAGCAGTTCTTC. This gives the protein CASTGTVFLKEQFF.

Regarding this clonotype: The junction does not match germline at one end; this may be a read error. The chain couples TRBV7-8 to TRBJ1-1, with no clear D. Per germline, CDR1 SGHVS and CDR2 FQNEAQ. CDR3 length: 16 residues. CDR3 loop: CASSLALSPANTEALF. In DNA form, the CDR3 reads TGTGCCAGCAGCTTAGCGCTAAGTCCAGCGAACACTGAAGCTCTCTTT. The full variable domain, in which reference TRBV7-8 and TRBJ1-1 provide the parts outside the CDR3, is GAGVSQSPRYKVAKRGQDVALRCDPISGHVSLFWYQQALGQGPEFLTYFQNEAQLDKSGLPSDRFFAERPEGSVSTLKIQRTQQEDSAVYLCASSLALSPANTEALFGQGTRLTVV.

In this sample, this clonotype turned up many times. The rearrangement links TRBV3-1 to TRBJ2-3; D remains ambiguous. CDR3 length equals 14 residues. The V end was cut by 1 base, the J end by 6 bases, with 11 bases between. Germline lookup yields CDR1 LGHDT and CDR2 YNNKEL (reference sequence). In DNA form, the CDR3 reads TGTGCCAGCAGCCAAGTCTTGCGAGAGGATACGCAGTATTTT. Its protein is CASSQVLREDTQYF.

The gene calls are TRBV10-2 and TRBJ2-1; D not resolved. This CDR3 contains 11 residues. Germline V CDR1 and CDR2: WSHSY, SAAADI. Trimming took 0 bases from V and 8 from J, leaving 2 bases between them. CDR3 nucleotide sequence: TGCGCCAGCAGTGAGTCCGATGAGCAGTTCTTC. This gives the protein CASSESDEQFF.

This clonotype was detected a few times. V is TRBV7-9 and J is TRBJ1-4; perhaps TRBD1 as D (5 bases). V lost 4 bases to trimming and J lost 3 bases, with 9 bases between them. The CDR3 spans 14 residues. Germline-derived CDR1 and CDR2 are SEHNR and FQNEAQ (reference sequence). Here the CDR3 reads CASSSGRPNEKLFF. The CDR3 nucleotides read TGTGCCAGCAGCTCAGGGAGGCCTAATGAAAAACTGTTTTTT.

This clonotype was seen repeatedly, ten times or more. The chain is built from TRBV6-1 and TRBJ2-2, with 8 positions matching TRBD1. The junction had 5 bases not matched to a gene; V was cut back by 10 bases and J by 4 bases. CDR1 MNHNS and CDR2 SASEGT come from the germline V gene. The CDR3 covers 13 residues. The CDR3: CATRTGTTGELFF. The CDR3 DNA sequence: TGTGCCACCCGGACAGGGACCACCGGGGAGCTGTTTTTT.

The gene calls are TRBV6-2 or TRBV6-3 and TRBJ2-2; 7 bases align to TRBD1. CDR3 length: 12 amino acids. Trimming took 6 bases from V and 5 from J; bases not matched to a gene: 0. Per the germline V gene, CDR1 is MNHEY and CDR2 is SVGEGT. The CDR3 coding sequence is TGTGCCAGCAGGACAGGGACCGGGGAGCTGTTTTTT. Amino acid sequence: CASRTGTGELFF.

This clonotype was found many times. The chain joins TRBV15 to TRBJ2-3; 11 bases are a match to TRBD1. The germline V gene encodes CDR1 LNHNV and CDR2 YYDKDF (reference sequence). The CDR3 is made up of 17 amino acids. Trimming at V came to 6 bases and at J to 2 bases, leaving 10 bases not matched to a gene. The CDR3 loop is CATRQITGQGVTDTQYF. Here the CDR3 DNA reads TGTGCCACCAGGCAGATTACGGGACAGGGGGTCACAGATACGCAGTATTTT.

This clonotype was observed a few times. The chain combines TRBV6-1 with TRBJ1-1; tentative D call: TRBD1 (6 bases). The germline CDR1 and CDR2 sequences are MNHNS and SASEGT. The CDR3 has 13 residues. The V end lost 11 bases, the J end lost 5 bases, and 18 bases lay between the germline ends. CDR3 nucleotide sequence: TGTGCCGAAGGGGGGGCCCCAGGGACTGAAGCTTTCTTT. It specifies CAEGGAPGTEAFF.

V gene TRBV24-1 combines with J gene TRBJ2-7, with unresolved D. Per the germline V gene, CDR1 is KGHDR and CDR2 is SFDVKD. This CDR3 contains 14 residues. Between the trimmed V and J ends, which lost 4 bases and 2 bases, there was a span of 11 bases. Written as DNA, the CDR3 is TGTGCCACCAGTGAAACGGACGGAGCCTACGAGCAGTACTTC. Amino acid sequence: CATSETDGAYEQYF.

The chain links TRBV19 to TRBJ2-3, with no clear D. Germline V gene sequence: CDR1 LNHDA, CDR2 SQIVND (reference sequence). The CDR3 length is 14 residues. Trimming removed 6 bases at V and 5 bases at J, with 15 bases between. The CDR3 DNA reads as TGTGCCAGTAGCGACCGAAATGCCTTAGATACGCAGTATTTT. Translation: CASSDRNALDTQYF.

This clonotype was observed many times. The chain combines TRBV7-9 with TRBJ1-1; tentative D call: TRBD1 (6 bases). Germline V gives CDR1 SEHNR, CDR2 FQNEAQ (reference sequence). The length of the CDR3 is 14 residues. With 5 bases removed from V and 6 bases from J, the gap between germline ends came to 16 bases. CDR3 sequence (DNA): TGTGCCAGCAGCCTACAGGGTGCCGAGGCTGAAGCTTTCTTT. Its translation: CASSLQGAEAEAFF.

This clonotype was observed many times. V and J are TRBV5-5 and TRBJ1-2; D is possibly TRBD1 (5 bases). Trimming removed 2 bases at V and 3 bases at J, with 11 bases between. Germline CDR1 is SGHKS and CDR2 is YYEKEE (reference sequence). This CDR3 is 14 amino acids long. The CDR3 region is CASSFRGGDYGYTF. The CDR3 nucleotides are TGTGCCAGCAGCTTCCGCGGGGGTGACTATGGCTACACCTTC.

Many counts were recorded for this clonotype. This sequence joins TRBV7-9 and TRBJ2-7, with TRBD2 matching 13 bases. This CDR3 has 15 residues. CDR1 is SEHNR, CDR2 FQNEAQ, per germline (reference sequence). Losses at the gene ends were 5 bases for V and 7 bases for J; bases not matched to a gene: 8. The CDR3 sequence: CASSPQGLAGREQYF. As DNA, the CDR3 is TGTGCCAGCAGCCCACAGGGACTAGCGGGGAGGGAGCAGTACTTC.

This clonotype has a handful of counts. This chain links TRBV5-1 with TRBJ2-1, with TRBD1 identical over 7 bases. The CDR3 spans 15 residues. Germline-derived CDR1 and CDR2 are SGHRS and YFSETQ. Unmatched junction bases numbered 10, after V lost 2 bases and J lost 8 bases. The CDR3 DNA reads as TGCGCCAGCAGCTTATGGGGCAGGGGGAATGATGAGCAGTTCTTC. This encodes CASSLWGRGNDEQFF.

The chain uses TRBV11-2 and TRBJ2-3; 12 bases agree with TRBD1. Germline trimming cut 3 bases from V and 3 bases from J; bases unmatched to any gene: 7. Germline V lookup: CDR1 SGHAT, CDR2 FQNNGV. The length of the CDR3 is 17 residues. The CDR3 DNA reads TGTGCCAGCAGCTTCCCGGGACAGGGGGCGTTGACAGATACGCAGTATTTT. Translating gives CASSFPGQGALTDTQYF.

At least ten counts were recorded for this clonotype. V is TRBV5-1 and J is TRBJ1-1; D not resolved. The CDR3 loop spans 14 amino acids. The germline V and J ends were trimmed by 0 bases and 3 bases, with 9 bases remaining between them. Germline-derived CDR1 and CDR2 are SGHRS and YFSETQ. CDR3 region: CASSLGPYDTEAFF. The DNA for the CDR3 is TGCGCCAGCAGCTTGGGTCCCTATGACACTGAAGCTTTCTTT.

The V gene is TRBV7-9, the J gene TRBJ2-7; tentative D call: TRBD1 (6 bases). The CDR3 length is 15 residues. Germline V gives CDR1 SEHNR, CDR2 FQNEAQ (reference sequence). Trimming took 3 bases from V and 3 from J, leaving 15 bases between them. Written as DNA, the CDR3 is TGTGCCAGCAGCTTCTCCGGGACAAACCTCTACGAGCAGTACTTC. This sequence encodes CASSFSGTNLYEQYF. Drawing the rest from reference TRBV7-9 and TRBJ2-7, the complete variable domain is DTGVSQNPRHKITKRGQNVTFRCDPISEHNRLYWYRQTLGQGPEFLTYFQNEAQLEKSRLLSDRFSAERPKGSFSTLEIQRTEQGDSAMYLCASSFSGTNLYEQYFGPGTRLTVT.

This clonotype was counted only a few times. This sequence joins TRBV29-1 and TRBJ2-2; possible D gene TRBD2, 5 bases. Germline V gene data show CDR1 as SQVTM and CDR2 as ANQGSEA. Trimming shortened V by 3 bases and J by 4 bases, and 12 bases separated the two germline ends. The CDR3 sequence is 14 residues long. DNA for the CDR3: TGCAGCGTTGAGGTCCGGGGAAGCACCGGGGAGCTGTTTTTT. It translates to CSVEVRGSTGELFF.

At least ten counts were recorded for this clonotype. The rearrangement uses TRBV20-1 and TRBJ1-1, with D unresolved. Trimming cost V 6 bases and J 1 base, with 9 bases left between them. The CDR3 contains 12 residues. The V gene's germline CDR1 is DFQATT and CDR2 SNEGSKA (reference sequence). The CDR3 loop is CSAPIPNTEAFF. DNA of the CDR3: TGCAGTGCCCCCATCCCGAACACTGAAGCTTTCTTT.

The sample holds a few counts of this clonotype. The chain recombines TRBV6-1 with TRBJ2-5; the match to TRBD2 covers 9 bases. Germline V gene sequence: CDR1 MNHNS, CDR2 SASEGT. Unmatched junction bases numbered 10, after V lost 3 bases and J lost 5 bases. The CDR3 runs 16 residues. In DNA, the CDR3 is TGTGCCAGCAGTGATCCCGGGGCGGGGGGGCTTGAGACCCAGTACTTC. Translation gives CASSDPGAGGLETQYF.